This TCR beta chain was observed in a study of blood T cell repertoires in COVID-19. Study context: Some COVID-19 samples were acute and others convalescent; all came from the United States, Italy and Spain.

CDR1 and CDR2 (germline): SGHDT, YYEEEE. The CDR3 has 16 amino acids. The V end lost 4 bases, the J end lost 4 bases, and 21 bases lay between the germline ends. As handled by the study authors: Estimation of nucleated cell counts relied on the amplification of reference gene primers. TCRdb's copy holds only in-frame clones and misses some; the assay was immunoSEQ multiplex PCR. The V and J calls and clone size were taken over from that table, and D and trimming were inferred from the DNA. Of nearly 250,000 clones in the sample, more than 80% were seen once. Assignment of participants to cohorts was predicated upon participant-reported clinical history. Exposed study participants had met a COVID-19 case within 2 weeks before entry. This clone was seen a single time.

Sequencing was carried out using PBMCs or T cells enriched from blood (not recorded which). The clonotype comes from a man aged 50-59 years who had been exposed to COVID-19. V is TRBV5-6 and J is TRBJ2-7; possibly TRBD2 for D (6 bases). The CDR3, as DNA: TGTGCCAGCAGCCGAGGTGGGGGGAGGACTGGGTACGAGCAGTACTTC. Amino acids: CASSRGGGRTGYEQYF. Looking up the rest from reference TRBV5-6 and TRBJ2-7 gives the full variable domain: DAGVTQSPTHLIKTRGQQVTLRCSPKSGHDTVSWYQQALGQGPQFIFQYYEEEERQRGNFPDRFSGHQFPNYSSELNVNALLLGDSALYLCASSRGGGRTGYEQYFGPGTRLTVT.